This TCR beta chain stems from a study of long-term antiretroviral therapy in people with HIV. Looked up from germline, CDR1 is ENHRY and CDR2 is SYGVKD. Trimming cost V 10 bases and J 3 bases, with 12 bases left between them. The CDR3 consists of 12 residues. Runs used v3.0 of the immunoSEQ assay and were done at survey level. The repertoire was sequenced with immunoSEQ multiplex PCR; TCRdb's copy has only in-frame clones and lacks some. This table holds under 20,000 clones, around nine tenths found once. The sequenced sample was unsorted PBMCs, obtained 0.5 years after starting antiretroviral therapy. The clonotype was recovered from a man aged 40-50 years with HIV. The chain joins TRBV10-3 to TRBJ1-2; D is ambiguous. CDR3 in amino acids: CATAASHYGYTF. CDR3 DNA sequence: TGTGCCACGGCGGCCAGCCACTATGGCTACACCTTC.